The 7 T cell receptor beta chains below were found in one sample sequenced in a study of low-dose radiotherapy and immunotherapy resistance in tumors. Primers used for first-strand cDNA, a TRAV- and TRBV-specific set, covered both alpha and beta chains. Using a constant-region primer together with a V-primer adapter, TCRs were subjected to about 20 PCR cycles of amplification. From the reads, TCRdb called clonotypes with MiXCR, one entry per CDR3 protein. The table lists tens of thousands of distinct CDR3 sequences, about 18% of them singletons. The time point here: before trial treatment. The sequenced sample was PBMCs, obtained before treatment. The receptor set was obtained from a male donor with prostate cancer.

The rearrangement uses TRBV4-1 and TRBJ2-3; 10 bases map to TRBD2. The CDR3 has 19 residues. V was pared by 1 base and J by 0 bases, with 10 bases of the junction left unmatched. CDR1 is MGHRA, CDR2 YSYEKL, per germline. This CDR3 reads CASSQVVSGGASSTDTQYF. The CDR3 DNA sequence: TGCGCCAGCAGCCAAGTTGTCAGCGGGGGGGCTTCTAGCACAGATACGCAGTATTTT.

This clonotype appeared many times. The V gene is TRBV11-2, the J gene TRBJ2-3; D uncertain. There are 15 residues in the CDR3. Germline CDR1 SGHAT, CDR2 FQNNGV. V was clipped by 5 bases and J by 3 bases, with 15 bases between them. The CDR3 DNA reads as TGTGCCAGCAGCCCCTCGGGTGGTAGGACAGATACGCAGTATTTT. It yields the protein CASSPSGGRTDTQYF. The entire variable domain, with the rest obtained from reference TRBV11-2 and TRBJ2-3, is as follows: EAGVAQSPRYKIIEKRQSVAFWCNPISGHATLYWYQQILGQGPKLLIQFQNNGVVDDSQLPKDRFSAERLKGVDSTLKIQPAKLEDSAVYLCASSPSGGRTDTQYFGPGTRLTVL.

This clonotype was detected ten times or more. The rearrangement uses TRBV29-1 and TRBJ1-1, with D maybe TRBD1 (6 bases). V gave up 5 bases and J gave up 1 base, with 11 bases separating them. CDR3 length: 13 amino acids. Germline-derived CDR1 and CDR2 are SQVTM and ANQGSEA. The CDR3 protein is CSVNRAANTEAFF. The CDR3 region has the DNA TGCAGCGTTAACAGGGCTGCGAACACTGAAGCTTTCTTT.

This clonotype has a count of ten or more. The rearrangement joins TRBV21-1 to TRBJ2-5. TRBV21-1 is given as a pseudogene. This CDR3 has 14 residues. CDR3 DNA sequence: TGTGCCAGCAGCAAAGTAACAGAACAAGAGACCCAGTACTTC. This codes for CASSKVTEQETQYF.

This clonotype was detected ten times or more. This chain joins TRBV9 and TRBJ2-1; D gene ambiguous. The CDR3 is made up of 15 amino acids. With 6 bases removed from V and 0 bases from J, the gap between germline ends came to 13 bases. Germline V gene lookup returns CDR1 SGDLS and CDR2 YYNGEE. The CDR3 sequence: CASTESGTSYNEQFF. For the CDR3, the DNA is TGTGCCAGCACGGAATCTGGAACCTCCTACAATGAGCAGTTCTTC.

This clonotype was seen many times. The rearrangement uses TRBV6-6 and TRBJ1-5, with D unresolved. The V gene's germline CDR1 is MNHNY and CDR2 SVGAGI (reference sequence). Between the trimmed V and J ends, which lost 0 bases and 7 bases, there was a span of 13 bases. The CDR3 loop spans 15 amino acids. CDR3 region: CASSYSTGPVQPQHF. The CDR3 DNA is TGTGCCAGCAGTTACTCGACCGGCCCCGTCCAGCCCCAGCATTTT.

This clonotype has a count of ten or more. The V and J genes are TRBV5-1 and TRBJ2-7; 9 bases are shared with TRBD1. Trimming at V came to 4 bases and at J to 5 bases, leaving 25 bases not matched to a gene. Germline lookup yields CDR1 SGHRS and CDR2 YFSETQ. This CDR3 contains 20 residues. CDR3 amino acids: CASSPGTGSIRTSLSDEQYF. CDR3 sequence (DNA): TGCGCCAGCAGCCCCGGGACAGGGTCTATTCGAACTAGTCTATCCGACGAGCAGTACTTC.